The source of this T cell receptor beta chain is a study of cytomegalovirus exposure and HLA in healthy donors. Vbeta (60) and Jbeta (13) primers were used in the PCR. Repertoires were generated with immunoSEQ multiplex PCR, while TCRdb's copy carries only in-frame clones and drops some. The sample yields about 110,000 clones, around 80% seen once. Concerning this clone: The antigen remains undetermined.

Overall study results and limits: The study recorded 164 TCR beta chains that were cytomegalovirus-associated.

The V end lost 7 bases, the J end lost 8 bases, and 18 bases lay between the germline ends. Germline V lookup: CDR1 MDHEN, CDR2 SYDVKM. This CDR3 has 15 residues. This clonotype originated in a man younger than 40 in good health and CMV-seropositive. Sequenced input: PBMCs. The chain uses TRBV28 and TRBJ1-6; D is possibly TRBD1 (5 bases). The CDR3 protein is CASTIGGVLDSPLHF. The CDR3 DNA is TGTGCCAGCACCATCGGGGGAGTCCTGGATTCACCCCTCCACTTT. The complete variable domain, with remaining parts taken from reference TRBV28 and TRBJ1-6, reads DVKVTQSSRYLVKRTGEKVFLECVQDMDHENMFWYRQDPGLGLRLIYFSYDVKMKEKGDIPEGYSVSREKKERFSLILESASTNQTSMYLCASTIGGVLDSPLHFGNGTRLTVT.